This T cell receptor beta chain was sequenced during a study of cytomegalovirus exposure and HLA in healthy donors. Germline values: CDR1 SEHNR, CDR2 FQNEAQ (reference sequence). The length of the CDR3 is 17 residues. The trim removed 1 base at V and 8 bases at J, leaving 10 bases unmatched. Study-wide points: Productive status was seen about 90% or about 30% of the time for most TCR beta V segments in an earlier analysis.

The primer mix had 60 Vbeta and 13 Jbeta primers. This table comes from immunoSEQ multiplex PCR, and its TCRdb copy is limited to in-frame clones, with some not included. The clone table shows around 63,000 clones, with the ten largest holding 1.5% to 2%. A remark on this clone: Its matching antigen is unknown.

The sample consisted of PBMCs. This sequence was found in a woman aged 25 to 45 in good health and CMV-seronegative. The rearrangement links TRBV7-9 to TRBJ2-1; 11 bases map to TRBD2. CDR3 region: CASSLVRGLAGGHEQFF. In nucleotides, the CDR3 is TGTGCCAGCAGCTTAGTCCGTGGGCTAGCGGGAGGCCATGAGCAGTTCTTC.